Here is one T cell receptor beta chain with its context. Antigen unknown. The data were obtained in a study of cytomegalovirus exposure and HLA in healthy donors. The study, taken as a whole, reports: According to a subsequent analysis, TCR clusters identified in the first cohort showed a tendency to co-occur across the 120 validation repertoires. Cytomegalovirus association was assigned to 170 or so TCR beta chains.

Profiled with immunoSEQ multiplex PCR; TCRdb holds only in-frame clones, not every one. The repertoire holds tens of thousands of clones, 80% to 85% seen once, with around 10% in the top ten. The germline CDR1 and CDR2 sequences are MNHNS and SASEGT. V was clipped by 2 bases and J by 7 bases; unmatched bases: 9. This CDR3 region has 17 residues. The TCR comes from a woman aged 18-29 years in good health and CMV-seropositive. V gene TRBV6-1 combines with J gene TRBJ1-6; 9 bases agree with TRBD1. Sequencing input: PBMCs. CDR3 in amino acids: CASSEWDRDPLNSPLHF. CDR3 bases: TGTGCCAGCAGTGAATGGGACAGGGATCCACTAAATTCACCCCTCCACTTT.